The clone carrying this T cell receptor (beta chain) was observed a single time. The record originates from a study of blood T cell repertoires in COVID-19. The CDR3 totals 14 residues. V lost 5 bases and J lost 5, with 16 bases in between. CDR1 is GTSNPN and CDR2 is SVGIG in the germline V gene (reference sequence). Individuals aged about 18 to 90 years were recruited from 24 US areas. Clinical history reported by participants formed the basis on which cohorts were assigned. Measured with immunoSEQ multiplex PCR; TCRdb has only the in-frame clones, and not every one. The sample lists about 390,000 clones; around nine tenths were seen once.

This receptor was taken from a woman between 45 and 65 years old who had recovered from COVID-19. The sequenced sample consisted of PBMCs or T cells enriched from blood (not recorded which). This rearrangement joins TRBV30 to TRBJ1-5, with D tentatively TRBD1 (6 bases). CDR3 amino acids: CAWAGLGGHQPQHF. The CDR3 DNA is TGTGCCTGGGCAGGGTTAGGGGGACATCAGCCCCAGCATTTT.